A selection of T cell receptor beta chains follows, all from one sample in a study of cytomegalovirus exposure and HLA in healthy donors. The table came from immunoSEQ multiplex PCR; TCRdb's copy has only in-frame clones and leaves some out. The table shows roughly 300,000 clones, with roughly 90% occurring only once. Sequenced material: PBMCs. The receptor set was obtained from a woman aged 18 to 35 in good health and CMV-seronegative. Each CDR3 is given with its conserved first and last residue. The order of the fields is D gene, clone size, J gene, V gene, CDR3 DNA, CDR3 protein. D genes are given only for firm matches. Where a row states a size, it is once, few, many or the class of an expanded clone; other rows omit it.

>TRBD1|NA|TRBJ1-1|TRBV28
TGTGCCAGCTCTCACCAGGGGGCAGGTGGCACTGAAGCTTTCTTT
CASSHQGAGGTEAFF
>TRBD2|NA|TRBJ2-1|TRBV4-1
TGCGCCAGCACTCCGGGACTAGCGGGGCCTAGCTCCTACAATGAGCAGTTCTTC
CASTPGLAGPSSYNEQFF
>TRBD2|NA|TRBJ2-5|TRBV18
TGTGCCAGCTCACCAAGCGCTAGCGGGAGGGGTGAGACCCAGTACTTC
CASSPSASGRGETQYF
>TRBD2|NA|TRBJ2-7|TRBV18
TGTGCCAGCTCACCGCAAGTCGGAGCGGGATCCTACGAGCAGTACTTC
CASSPQVGAGSYEQYF
>NA|NA|TRBJ2-1|TRBV7-6
TGTGCCAGCAGCCAGGGGACCCGGGGAGGGTTAAGGGATGAGCAGTTCTTC
CASSQGTRGGLRDEQFF
>NA|NA|TRBJ1-5|TRBV7-2
TGTGCCAGCAGCTTGGGCAGGGCCCATCAGCCCCAGCATTTT
CASSLGRAHQPQHF
>TRBD2|once|TRBJ2-7|TRBV5-1
TGCGCCAGCAGCTTGGTCCCGAGGGGCGGGAGAGGGAGCTACGAGCAGTACTTC
CASSLVPRGGRGSYEQYF
>TRBD1|NA|TRBJ2-1|TRBV6-1
TGTGCCAGCACCCAGGGGGCGAATCTCTACAATGAGCAGTTCTTC
CASTQGANLYNEQFF
>NA|NA|TRBJ1-1|TRBV28
TGTGCCAGCAGCCCAAAGATTTTTATGAGCACTGAAGCTTTCTTT
CASSPKIFMSTEAFF
>NA|NA|TRBJ1-2|TRBV6-5
TGTGCCAGCAGTTACTCGAGGGGGGGAGGCTACACCTTC
CASSYSRGGGYTF
>NA|NA|TRBJ2-6|TRBV7-8
TGTGCCAGCAGCTTAGGGACAGCACGCCTCTCTGGGGCCAACGTCCTGACTTTC
CASSLGTARLSGANVLTF
>NA|NA|TRBJ2-3|TRBV9
TGTGCCAGCAGCGTAAGTCCGCAGGGGTCGGATACGCAGTATTTT
CASSVSPQGSDTQYF
>TRBD1|once|TRBJ1-2|TRBV6-1
TGTGCCAGCAGTGAATATCAGGGGGCGAGGGGCTACACCTTC
CASSEYQGARGYTF
>NA|NA|TRBJ1-2|TRBV29-1
TGCAGCGTTGAAGCCTTTAGGGGGTCTGCGGGCTACACCTTC
CSVEAFRGSAGYTF
>NA|NA|TRBJ1-1|TRBV6-5
TGTGCCAGCAGTTACTCGATATCACAGAATGAAGCTTTCTTT
CASSYSISQNEAFF
>TRBD2|NA|TRBJ2-1|TRBV7-3
TGTGCCAGCAGTAAAGGCACTAGCGGGAATATTTATGAGCAGTTCTTC
CASSKGTSGNIYEQFF
>TRBD2|NA|TRBJ2-3|TRBV5-1
TGCGCCAGCAGCTTGGTTGTAGCGGGAGACACAGATACGCAGTATTTT
CASSLVVAGDTDTQYF
>NA|NA|TRBJ1-3|TRBV28
TGTGCCAGCAGTTTGGGGGGGTCTGGAAACACCATATATTTT
CASSLGGSGNTIYF
>NA|NA|TRBJ2-4|TRBV4-3
TGCGCCAGCAGCCAAGATAGGAGGAACATTCAGTACTTC
CASSQDRRNIQYF
>NA|NA|TRBJ1-1|TRBV19
TGTGCCAGTAGTGGCTCGCGGGACACTGAAGCTTTCTTT
CASSGSRDTEAFF
>NA|NA|TRBJ2-7|TRBV28
TGTGCCAGCAGTTTAGGGGTCGGGAGCCACTACGAGCAGTACTTC
CASSLGVGSHYEQYF
>TRBD1|NA|TRBJ2-6|TRBV18
TGTGCCAGCTCACCAGGGACAGGGGGGGACTCTGGGGCCAACGTCCTGACTTTC
CASSPGTGGDSGANVLTF
>NA|NA|TRBJ1-5|TRBV27
TGTGCCAGCAGTTTATCGCGGGGGGAAAAGGGGCAGCCCCAGCATTTT
CASSLSRGEKGQPQHF
>NA|NA|TRBJ1-1|TRBV2
TGTGCCACAGGGGAGGGGCTGGGCACTGAAGCTTTCTTT
CATGEGLGTEAFF
>TRBD1|NA|TRBJ1-4|TRBV5-1
TGCGCCAGCAGCCCCGAGCAGGGGGGTGAAAAACTGTTTTTT
CASSPEQGGEKLFF
>TRBD2|NA|TRBJ2-1|TRBV7-9
TGTGCCAGCAGCTTAGCTCGAACTAGCGGGAGGGTAAATTACAATGAGCAGTTCTTC
CASSLARTSGRVNYNEQFF
>NA|NA|TRBJ1-4|TRBV5-1
TGCGCCAGCAGCTTGTACCTTGGCAGTCCCCCAACTAATGAAAAACTGTTTTTT
CASSLYLGSPPTNEKLFF
>NA|NA|TRBJ2-2|TRBV28
TGTGCCAGCAGTTTATTGACCCACCGGCGGGTCACCGGGGAGCTGTTTTTT
CASSLLTHRRVTGELFF
>NA|NA|TRBJ2-4|TRBV12-2
TGTGCAAGTCGCCCTGGGACAGGGAGTGACATTCAGTACTTC
CASRPGTGSDIQYF
>NA|NA|TRBJ1-1|TRBV21-1
TGTGCCAGCAGAGGGTCGAGAGGGTTGGTCGGCACTGAAGCTTTCTTT
CASRGSRGLVGTEAFF
>NA|NA|TRBJ2-5|TRBV5-1
TGCGCCAGCAGCTTGTTACAAGAGACCCAGTACTTC
CASSLLQETQYF
>TRBD2|NA|TRBJ2-2|TRBV27
TGTGCCAGCATGGCTAGCGGAAACACCGGGGAGCTGTTTTTT
CASMASGNTGELFF
>TRBD1|NA|TRBJ1-5|TRBV27
TGTGCCAGCAGTTTTGTCGACAGGGTCGGTCAGCCCCAGCATTTT
CASSFVDRVGQPQHF
>NA|NA|TRBJ2-7|TRBV7-3
TGTGCCAGCAGCCAAGGGGGGGCTTCCTACGAGCAGTACTTC
CASSQGGASYEQYF
>TRBD1|few|TRBJ1-2|TRBV29-1
TGCAGCGTCGGGACAGGGAACTATGGCTACACCTTC
CSVGTGNYGYTF
>NA|NA|TRBJ2-1|TRBV27
TGTGCCAGCAGTTCCAGGGGCAGACTGGCCCGGAGCTCCTACAATGAGCAGTTCTTC
CASSSRGRLARSSYNEQFF
>TRBD2|NA|TRBJ2-5|TRBV6-5
TGTGCCAGCAGGAGAGCGGGAGCCTCCCAAGAGACCCAGTACTTC
CASRRAGASQETQYF
>NA|NA|TRBJ2-7|TRBV28
TGTGCCAGCAGTTCCGGGACACCCTACGAGCAGTACTTC
CASSSGTPYEQYF